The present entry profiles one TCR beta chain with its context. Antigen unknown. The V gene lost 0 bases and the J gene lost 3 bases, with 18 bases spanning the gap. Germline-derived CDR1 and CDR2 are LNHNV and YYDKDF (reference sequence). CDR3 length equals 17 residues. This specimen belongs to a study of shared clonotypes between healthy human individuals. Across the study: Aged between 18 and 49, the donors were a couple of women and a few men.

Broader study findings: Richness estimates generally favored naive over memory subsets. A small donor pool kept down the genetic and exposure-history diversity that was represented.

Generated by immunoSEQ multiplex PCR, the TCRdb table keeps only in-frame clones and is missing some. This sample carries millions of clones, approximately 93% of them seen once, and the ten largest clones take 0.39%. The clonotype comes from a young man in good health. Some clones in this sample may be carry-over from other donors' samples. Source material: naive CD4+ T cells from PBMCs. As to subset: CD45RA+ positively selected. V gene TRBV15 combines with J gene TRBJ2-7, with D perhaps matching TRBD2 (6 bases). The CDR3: CATSRESAAGLYYEQYF. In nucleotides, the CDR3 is TGTGCCACCAGCAGAGAATCGGCTGCGGGACTTTACTACGAGCAGTACTTC.